The 21 T cell receptor beta chains listed next were all sequenced from one sample in a study of ipilimumab plus nivolumab after autologous stem cell transplantation. Only in-frame clones appear in the TCRdb table, and some are missing; sequencing was by immunoSEQ multiplex PCR. In the table there are tens of thousands of clones, more than 80% of which are singletons. The sequenced sample was PBMCs, obtained in a trial of ipilimumab plus nivolumab as post-transplant consolidation. The receptors originated from a male donor with diffuse large B-cell lymphoma.

This clone came up once. This rearrangement joins TRBV5-1 to TRBJ2-7, with D perhaps matching TRBD1 or TRBD2 (5 bases each). Germline V lookup: CDR1 SGHRS, CDR2 YFSETQ. The CDR3 length is 15 residues. V gave up 0 bases and J gave up 4 bases, with 14 bases separating them. Here the CDR3 reads CASSLVSGTSYEQYF. The DNA for the CDR3 is TGCGCCAGCAGCTTGGTGTCAGGGACCTCGTACGAGCAGTACTTC.

The chain links TRBV5-1 to TRBJ1-6, with D hard to call. The V gene's germline CDR1 is SGHRS and CDR2 YFSETQ. V lost 3 bases to trimming and J lost 10 bases, with 14 bases between them. CDR3 length: 14 residues. The CDR3 region is CASSSTSGWSPLHF. The DNA of the CDR3 is TGCGCCAGCAGCTCGACTTCAGGTTGGTCACCCCTCCACTTT.

The chain employs TRBV2 and TRBJ1-5; D gene ambiguous. Germline V gene sequence: CDR1 SNHLY, CDR2 FYNNEI. The V end lost 6 bases, the J end lost 7 bases, and 16 bases lay between the germline ends. The CDR3 runs 14 residues. In DNA form, the CDR3 reads TGTGCCAGCAGACCCCCAGGAAGGAGCCAGCCCCAGCATTTT. It translates to CASRPPGRSQPQHF.

The CDR3 loop reads CASSVATRGGYEQFF. The CDR3 DNA reads TGTGCCAGCAGCGTAGCTACGAGGGGGGGCTATGAGCAGTTCTTC. This chain links TRBV9 with TRBJ2-1, with D maybe TRBD2 (7 bases). Trimming removed 0 bases at V and 8 bases at J, with 15 bases between. Germline V gene data show CDR1 as SGDLS and CDR2 as YYNGEE. The CDR3 spans 15 residues.

The CDR3, as DNA: TGTGCCAGCTCACCCGACAAGTCTGCGGCCACCGGGGAGCTGTTTTTT. Translated, it gives CASSPDKSAATGELFF. This chain joins TRBV18 and TRBJ2-2; D is unresolved. This CDR3 has 16 amino acids. The V gene lost 3 bases and the J gene lost 4 bases, with 15 bases spanning the gap. Germline V CDR1 and CDR2: KGHSH, LQKENI.

This clone was counted between two and nine times. The chain joins TRBV6-9 to TRBJ1-1; D remains unclear. The V gene lost 6 bases and the J gene lost 4 bases, with 6 bases spanning the gap. The length of the CDR3 is 11 residues. Germline V gives CDR1 MNHGY, CDR2 SVAAGI. The chain's CDR3 is CASSPVTEAFF. CDR3 nucleotide sequence: TGTGCCAGCAGCCCCGTCACTGAAGCTTTCTTT.

The rearrangement links TRBV5-6 to TRBJ1-1; D gene unclear. The V end lost 4 bases, the J end lost 7 bases, and 14 bases lay between the germline ends. The CDR3 is 13 amino acids. Germline V gene sequence: CDR1 SGHDT, CDR2 YYEEEE. The CDR3 region has the DNA TGTGCCAGCAGCGCCGGGTTACTAGGTGAAGCTTTCTTT. Protein product: CASSAGLLGEAFF.

The chain combines TRBV9 with TRBJ1-1; D may be TRBD1 (6 bases). In germline, CDR1 is SGDLS, CDR2 YYNGEE. Trimming removed 0 bases at V and 5 bases at J, with 11 bases between. This CDR3 is 14 amino acids long. CDR3 residues: CASSVAGEETEAFF. The CDR3 nucleotides read TGTGCCAGCAGCGTAGCAGGGGAGGAGACTGAAGCTTTCTTT.

This clone was seen just once. CDR3 coding DNA: TGTGCCAGCAGTTTATTTAAGACAGGGGGGTCGGAGACCCAGTACTTC. Translated: CASSLFKTGGSETQYF. This rearrangement joins TRBV28 to TRBJ2-5; 9 bases are a match to TRBD1. Germline V gene sequence: CDR1 MDHEN, CDR2 SYDVKM. Unmatched junction bases numbered 8, after V lost 1 base and J lost 5 bases. CDR3 length equals 16 residues.

The V call is TRBV4-1, the J call TRBJ2-5, with 7 bases fitting TRBD2. The germline gives CDR1 MGHRA, CDR2 YSYEKL. Germline trimming cut 0 bases from V and 1 base from J; bases unmatched to any gene: 8. CDR3 length equals 17 residues. As DNA, the CDR3 is TGCGCCAGCAGCCAAGACATTCGCGGGGGACCCCAAGAGACCCAGTACTTC. Its translation: CASSQDIRGGPQETQYF.

The chain uses TRBV9 and TRBJ1-4; the D is unclear. V was shortened by 4 bases and J by 5 bases, with 9 bases between the two germline ends. Germline CDR1 reads SGDLS; CDR2 reads YYNGEE. The CDR3 runs 13 residues. The CDR3 region is CASSPRSNEKLFF. The CDR3 coding sequence is TGTGCCAGCAGCCCGCGATCAAATGAAAAACTGTTTTTT.

The chain combines TRBV6-6 with TRBJ1-1; 8 bases match TRBD1. Germline-derived CDR1 and CDR2 are MNHNY and SVGAGI (reference sequence). The CDR3 runs 13 residues. V was pared by 6 bases and J by 3 bases, with 3 bases of the junction left unmatched. CDR3 amino acids: CASRGQGYTEAFF. In DNA, the CDR3 is TGTGCCAGCAGAGGACAGGGTTACACTGAAGCTTTCTTT.

DNA of the CDR3: TGCGCCAGCAGTGAGACCACAGATACGCAGTATTTT. Translation: CASSETTDTQYF. This chain joins TRBV10-1 and TRBJ2-3, with D uncertain. Germline V gene data show CDR1 as WNHNN and CDR2 as SYGVQD (reference sequence). Deletions cut 2 bases from V and 2 bases from J, with 2 bases between. This CDR3 comprises 12 residues.

V and J are TRBV7-2 and TRBJ2-7; 7 positions match TRBD2. Per germline, CDR1 SGHTA and CDR2 FQGNSA. There are 14 residues in the CDR3. With V trimmed by 1 base and J by 6 bases, 6 bases remained unmatched. The CDR3 here is CASSLVGRVGEQYF. The CDR3 region has the DNA TGTGCCAGCAGCTTAGTTGGGAGGGTCGGCGAGCAGTACTTC.

The chain uses TRBV7-6 and TRBJ1-2, with D tentatively TRBD1 (6 bases). The CDR3 loop spans 15 amino acids. Germline CDR1 and CDR2: SGHVS and FNYEAQ. V dropped 4 bases and J dropped 8 bases, with 20 bases sitting between them. Written as DNA, the CDR3 is TGTGCCAGCAGCTCCCCCTGGGTGGACAGAGGGGGCTACACCTTC. The encoded protein is CASSSPWVDRGGYTF.

The chain has TRBV5-1 and TRBJ2-2, with D possibly being TRBD1 (5 bases). V gave up 3 bases and J gave up 0 bases, with 12 bases separating them. The CDR3 sequence is 16 residues long. The germline CDR1 and CDR2 sequences are SGHRS and YFSETQ. The CDR3 DNA is TGCGCCAGCAGCTCCTCAGGGCTCTCGAACACCGGGGAGCTGTTTTTT. It specifies CASSSSGLSNTGELFF.

V is TRBV18 and J is TRBJ2-1; D gene uncertain. The CDR3 totals 13 residues. The V end was cut by 6 bases, the J end by 2 bases, with 8 bases between. The germline V gene encodes CDR1 KGHSH and CDR2 LQKENI. The DNA of the CDR3 is TGTGCCAGCTCCCCAGGAACCTACAATGAGCAGTTCTTC. This gives the protein CASSPGTYNEQFF.

The chain uses TRBV5-4 and TRBJ1-4; the D gene is possibly TRBD1 (5 bases). The CDR3 has 15 residues. In germline, CDR1 is SGHNT, CDR2 YYREEE (reference sequence). With 3 bases removed from V and 5 bases from J, the gap between germline ends came to 14 bases. The CDR3 here is CASSSGRGTNEKLFF. In DNA form, the CDR3 reads TGTGCCAGCAGCTCCGGGAGGGGTACCAATGAAAAACTGTTTTTT.

This clone has just a few counts. The chain links TRBV15 to TRBJ2-1; D is unclear. The CDR3 runs to 14 residues. Germline V gene data show CDR1 as LNHNV and CDR2 as YYDKDF (reference sequence). V was cut by 7 bases and J by 1 base, with 11 bases left in between. CDR3 DNA sequence: TGTGCCACCATGGTCAGTGGGTCCTACAATGAGCAGTTCTTC. Its protein product is CATMVSGSYNEQFF.

The chain employs TRBV7-9 and TRBJ2-6; D may be TRBD1 or TRBD2 (6 bases each). Trimming removed 5 bases from V and 2 bases from J, with 13 bases in between. Per the germline V gene, CDR1 is SEHNR and CDR2 is FQNEAQ (reference sequence). The CDR3 has 16 amino acids. The chain's CDR3 is CASSPSGGTGANVLTF. CDR3 DNA sequence: TGTGCCAGCAGCCCGTCCGGGGGCACTGGGGCCAACGTCCTGACTTTC.

On this clone: The sample holds other DNA sequences that translate to the same CDR3. This rearrangement joins TRBV19 to TRBJ1-5; TRBD1 might be the D (6 bases). Germline CDR1 reads LNHDA; CDR2 reads SQIVND (reference sequence). V was cut by 3 bases and J by 3 bases, with 9 bases left in between. The CDR3 has 14 amino acids. CDR3 DNA: TGTGCCAGTAGTATCCGGGACACCAATCAGCCCCAGCATTTT. It translates to CASSIRDTNQPQHF.